The 4 T cell receptor beta chains presented below share a single source sample, sequenced in a study of human T cells and chemical hapten exposure. TCRdb reprocessed the RACE reads with MiXCR, giving one entry per CDR3 protein. The sample lists 87,000 or so distinct CDR3 sequences, 8% to 10% seen once, with around 3.6% in the top ten. Sample time point: pre-sensitization, week 0. Treatment indicated: therapeutic diphenylcyclopropenone sensitization with weekly scalp DPC. Here the sequenced sample was whole blood, taken in connection with sensitization to the hapten diphenylcyclopropenone (DPC). These receptor sequences come from a woman aged 35 to 49 with alopecia areata. Some clones in this sample may be carry-over from other donors' samples.

This clonotype was seen ten or more times. The chain combines TRBV7-9 with TRBJ2-3; D unresolved. Germline values: CDR1 SEHNR, CDR2 FQNEAQ (reference sequence). The CDR3 contains 16 residues. Trimming removed 5 bases from V and 2 bases from J, with 17 bases in between. CDR3 region: CASSQIVSVATDTQYF. Written as DNA, the CDR3 is TGTGCCAGCAGCCAGATAGTCTCAGTGGCCACAGATACGCAGTATTTT.

The chain joins TRBV7-2 to TRBJ2-3; 9 bases align to TRBD2. Germline V gene sequence: CDR1 SGHTA, CDR2 FQGNSA. CDR3 length: 16 residues. Trimming at V came to 4 bases and at J to 4 bases, leaving 9 bases not matched to a gene. The CDR3 region is CASSSLGSGGSDTQYF. CDR3 sequence (DNA): TGTGCCAGCAGCTCCTTGGGTAGCGGGGGCTCAGATACGCAGTATTTT.

The sample holds many counts of this clonotype. This sequence joins TRBV19 and TRBJ1-2; 7 nucleotides align to TRBD1. This CDR3 has 16 residues. Germline CDR1 and CDR2: LNHDA and SQIVND (reference sequence). V dropped 5 bases and J dropped 4; count of bases not matched to a gene: 13. CDR3 DNA: TGTGCCAGTAGTCTTTCCGGGACAGCGGATCTCTATGGCTACACCTTC. This sequence encodes CASSLSGTADLYGYTF.

This clonotype was observed at least ten times. The CDR3 region has the DNA TGTGCAAGTCGCTTACGGGAGGAGGCCTACGAGCAGTACTTC. Protein: CASRLREEAYEQYF. The chain uses TRBV12-2 and TRBJ2-7; the listed D gene, TRBD2, was not tested against the DNA. TRBV12-2 is labeled a pseudogene. The CDR3 covers 14 residues.